Included here is one TCR beta chain sequence, with context. Authors' data handling: Amplified reference gene primers provided the basis for estimating nucleated cell counts. TCRdb keeps only in-frame clones here, not all; method: immunoSEQ multiplex PCR. That table supplies the V and J calls and clone size; D and trimming were determined from the DNA. This repertoire shows approximately 90,000 clones, over 60% found once; its top ten account for around 50%. J was trimmed by 1 base and V by 5 bases; bases with no gene match: 2. The germline V gene has CDR1 SGHTA and CDR2 FQGNSA. This CDR3 is built from 14 residues. This sample is drawn from a study of blood T cell repertoires in COVID-19. Across the whole study: The United States, Italy and Spain were the sources of the acute and convalescent COVID-19 samples. Sample material is recorded as cDNA or gDNA derived from T cells, B-cell-depleted T cells, or PBMCs.

Sequenced material: peripheral blood. The rearrangement joins TRBV7-2 to TRBJ2-7; 10 bases line up with TRBD2. This receptor was obtained from a human donor in a cohort sampled during active COVID-19. CDR3 in amino acids: CASSTSGVSYEQYF. DNA of the CDR3: TGTGCCAGCAGCACTAGCGGGGTTTCCTACGAGCAGTACTTC.